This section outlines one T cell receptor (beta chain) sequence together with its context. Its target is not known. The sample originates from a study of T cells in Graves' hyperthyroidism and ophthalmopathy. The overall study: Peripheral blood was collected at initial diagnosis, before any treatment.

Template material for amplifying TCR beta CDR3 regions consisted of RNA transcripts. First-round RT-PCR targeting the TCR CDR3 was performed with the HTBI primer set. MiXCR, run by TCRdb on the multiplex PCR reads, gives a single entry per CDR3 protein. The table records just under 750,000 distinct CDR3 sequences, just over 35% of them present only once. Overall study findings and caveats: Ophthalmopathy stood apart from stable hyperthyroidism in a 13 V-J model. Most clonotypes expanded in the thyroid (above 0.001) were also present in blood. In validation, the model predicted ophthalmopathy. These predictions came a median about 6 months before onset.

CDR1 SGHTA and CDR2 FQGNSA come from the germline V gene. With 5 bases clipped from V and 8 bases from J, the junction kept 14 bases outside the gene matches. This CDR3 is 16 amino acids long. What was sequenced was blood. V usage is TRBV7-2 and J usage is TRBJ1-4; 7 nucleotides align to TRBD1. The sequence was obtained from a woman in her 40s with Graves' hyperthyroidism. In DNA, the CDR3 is TGTGCCAGCAGCCCAGGGCCAGACAGGGTTAAAGAAAAACTGTTTTTT. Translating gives CASSPGPDRVKEKLFF. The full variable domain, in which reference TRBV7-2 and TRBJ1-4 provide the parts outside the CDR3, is GAGVSQSPSNKVTEKGKDVELRCDPISGHTALYWYRQSLGQGLEFLIYFQGNSAPDKSGLPSDRFSAERTGGSVSTLTIQRTQQEDSAVYLCASSPGPDRVKEKLFFGSGTQLSVL.